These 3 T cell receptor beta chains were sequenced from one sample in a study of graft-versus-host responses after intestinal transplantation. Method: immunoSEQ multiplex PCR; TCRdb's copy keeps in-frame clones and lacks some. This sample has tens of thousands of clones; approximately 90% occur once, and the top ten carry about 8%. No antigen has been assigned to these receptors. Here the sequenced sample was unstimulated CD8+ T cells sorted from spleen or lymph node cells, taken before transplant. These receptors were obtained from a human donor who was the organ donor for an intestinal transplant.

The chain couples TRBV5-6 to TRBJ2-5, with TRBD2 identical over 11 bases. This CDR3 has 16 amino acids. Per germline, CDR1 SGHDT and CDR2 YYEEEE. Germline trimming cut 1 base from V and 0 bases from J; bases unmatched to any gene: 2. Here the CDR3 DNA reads TGTGCCAGCAGCTTGTCTAGCGGGGGGTACCAAGAGACCCAGTACTTC. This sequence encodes CASSLSSGGYQETQYF.

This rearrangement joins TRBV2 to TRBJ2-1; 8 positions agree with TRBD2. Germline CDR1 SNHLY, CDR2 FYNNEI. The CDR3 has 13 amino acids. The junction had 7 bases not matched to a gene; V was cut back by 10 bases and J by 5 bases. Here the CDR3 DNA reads TGTGCCAAACAACTAGCGGAGAACAATGAGCAGTTCTTC. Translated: CAKQLAENNEQFF.

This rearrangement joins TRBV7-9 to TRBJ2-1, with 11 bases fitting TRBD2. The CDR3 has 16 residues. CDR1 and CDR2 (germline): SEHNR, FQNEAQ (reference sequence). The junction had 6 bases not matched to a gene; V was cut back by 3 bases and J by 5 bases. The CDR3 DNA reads TGTGCCAGCAGCTTGACTAGCGGGAACTTACACAATGAGCAGTTCTTC. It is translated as CASSLTSGNLHNEQFF.